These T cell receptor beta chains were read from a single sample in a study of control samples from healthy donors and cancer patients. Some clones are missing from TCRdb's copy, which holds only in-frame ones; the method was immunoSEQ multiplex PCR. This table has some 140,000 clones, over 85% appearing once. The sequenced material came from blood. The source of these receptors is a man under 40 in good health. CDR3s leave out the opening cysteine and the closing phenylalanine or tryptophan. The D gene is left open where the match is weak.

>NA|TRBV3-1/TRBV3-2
ASTSHSAASYNEQF
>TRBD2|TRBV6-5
ASREAGGLVGELF
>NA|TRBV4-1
ASSQDQGYTEAF
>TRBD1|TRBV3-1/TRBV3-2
ASSRQGAHYEQY
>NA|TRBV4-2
ASSQDLAGVQPQH
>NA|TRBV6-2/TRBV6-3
ASSNRVDEQF
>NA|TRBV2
ASSAGLLEQY
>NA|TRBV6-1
ASSEVANNYGYT
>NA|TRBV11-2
ASSLIRSGTAYEQY
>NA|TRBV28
ASSSWDLRRDSPLH
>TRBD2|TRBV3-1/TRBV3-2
ASSPSSGSAGELF
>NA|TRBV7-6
ASSLEAAGRTWEQY
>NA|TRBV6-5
ATGIVSGYEQY
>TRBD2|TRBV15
ATSRLAGGFTDTQY
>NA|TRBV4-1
ASSQGDSTYKQY
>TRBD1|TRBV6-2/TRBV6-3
ASSLYRGTEAF
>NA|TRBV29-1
SVELLGSGSYEQY
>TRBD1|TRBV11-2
ASSRLRDSEAYEQY
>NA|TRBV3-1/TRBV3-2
ASSRRTKDNEQF
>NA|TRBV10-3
AISISAGAVNTGELF
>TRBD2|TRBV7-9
ASSPAGLAGYNEQF
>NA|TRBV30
AWTKGQLQETQY
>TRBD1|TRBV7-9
ASSRDRENSPLH
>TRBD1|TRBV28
ASSTPTGLDTEAF
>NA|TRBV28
ASRYTGPGQPQH
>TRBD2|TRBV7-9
ASSFVRWREGAYNEQF
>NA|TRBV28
ASSFPGVGNQPQH
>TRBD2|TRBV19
ASSIDAPTSGRLGGELF
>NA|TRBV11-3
ASSTGRGTAPNEKLF
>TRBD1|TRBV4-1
ASSRMGDRGANEQF
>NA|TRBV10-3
AITIRDEDWIYGYT
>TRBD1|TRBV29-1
SASTGGTGELF
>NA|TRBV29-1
SAKREEVYGYT
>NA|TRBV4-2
ASSLGETQY
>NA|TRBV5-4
ASSSGNTIY
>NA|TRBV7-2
ASSLVSGYEQY
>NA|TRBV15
ATSSLRGAQAF
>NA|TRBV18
ASSPPGSGIVNTIY
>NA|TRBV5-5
ASSSDGRAGNTIY
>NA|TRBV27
ASSSSDKTLH
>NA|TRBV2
ASSAAGATYEQY
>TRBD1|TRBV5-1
ASSPRTGGNYGYT
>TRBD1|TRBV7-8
ASSLMGTGGNTGELF
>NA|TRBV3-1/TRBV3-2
ASSRTGEQY
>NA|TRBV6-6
ASWGGLSNQPQH
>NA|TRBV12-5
ASGTTDSNQPQH
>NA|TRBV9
ASSVTGTLTNEKLF
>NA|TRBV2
ASSGFVSATNEKLF
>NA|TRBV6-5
ASSYSIFSYEQY
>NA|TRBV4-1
ASSPSRGGYNEQF
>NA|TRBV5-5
ASSLPSEEQY
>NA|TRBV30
ATGTVVGGYT
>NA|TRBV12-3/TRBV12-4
ASSLGSYEQY
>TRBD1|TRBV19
ASSPGQVNTEAF
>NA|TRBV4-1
ASSHLQSTDTQY